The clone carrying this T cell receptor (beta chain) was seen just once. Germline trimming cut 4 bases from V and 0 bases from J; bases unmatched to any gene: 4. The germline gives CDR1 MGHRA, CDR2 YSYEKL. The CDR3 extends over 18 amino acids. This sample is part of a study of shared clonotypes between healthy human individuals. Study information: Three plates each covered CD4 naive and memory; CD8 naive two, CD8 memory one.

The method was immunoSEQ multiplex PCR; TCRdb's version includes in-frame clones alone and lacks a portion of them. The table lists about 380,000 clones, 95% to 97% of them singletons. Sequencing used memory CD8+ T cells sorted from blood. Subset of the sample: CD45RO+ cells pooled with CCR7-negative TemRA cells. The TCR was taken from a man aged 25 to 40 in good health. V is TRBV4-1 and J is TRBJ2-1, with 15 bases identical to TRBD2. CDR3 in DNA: TGCGCCAGCAGCCCTGGACTAGCGGGAGGGCCCTCCTACAATGAGCAGTTCTTC. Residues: CASSPGLAGGPSYNEQFF.